The sequence of this TCR beta chain was determined in a study of a mutant IDH1 vaccine in newly diagnosed glioma. CDR1 is LGHNA and CDR2 is YNFKEQ in the germline V gene. CDR3 length: 15 amino acids. The V end was cut by 2 bases, the J end by 1 base, with 12 bases between. This table comes from immunoSEQ multiplex PCR, and its TCRdb copy is limited to in-frame clones, with some not included. Among roughly 51,000 clones listed, around 80% were seen once. Turning to this clone: The target antigen is unknown.

The sample's time point: week 23, last vaccination. Each dose delivered 300 ug of mutant IDH1 20-mer peptide subcutaneously with imiquimod. The chain joins TRBV4-2 to TRBJ2-7; D may be TRBD1 (5 bases). The specimen comprised PBMCs, sampled from a glioma patient whose treatment included an IDH1 peptide vaccine. This TCR was sampled from a woman aged 40 to 49 with glioma. Some clones in this sample may be carry-over from other donors' samples. The CDR3 reads CASSQQETVSYEQYF. CDR3 sequence (DNA): TGTGCCAGCAGCCAACAGGAGACAGTGTCCTACGAGCAGTACTTC.